One and the same sample provided the 19 T cell receptor beta chains below, sequenced in a study of tumor-infiltrating lymphocytes in localized non-small cell lung cancer. Profiling relied on immunoSEQ multiplex PCR, and the TCRdb table lists in-frame clones only, not all of them. The table includes approximately 8,000 clones, under 85% detected once. The sequencing input was lung tumor tissue. The receptors were gathered from a human donor with non-small cell lung cancer.

The gene calls are TRBV19 and TRBJ1-5; the D gene is possibly TRBD1 (6 bases). Germline V gives CDR1 LNHDA, CDR2 SQIVND (reference sequence). V lost 7 bases, J lost 5 bases, and 18 bases lay in between. This CDR3 spans 15 amino acids. CDR3: CASTPTDRLYQPQHF. The CDR3 DNA reads TGTGCCAGTACTCCGACGGACAGACTTTATCAGCCCCAGCATTTT. The variable domain in full, with the rest retrieved from reference TRBV19 and TRBJ1-5, is DGGITQSPKYLFRKEGQNVTLSCEQNLNHDAMYWYRQDPGQGLRLIYYSQIVNDFQKGDIAEGYSVSREKKESFPLTVTSAQKNPTAFYLCASTPTDRLYQPQHFGDGTRLSIL.

The genes are TRBV30 and TRBJ2-3, with D possibly TRBD2 on 5 matching bases. CDR1 is GTSNPN, CDR2 SVGIG, per germline (reference sequence). Trimming pared 0 bases from V and 9 bases from J, leaving 13 bases between. CDR3 size: 13 residues. The CDR3 spells CAWSVLGPGTQYF. The CDR3 DNA follows: TGTGCCTGGAGTGTACTGGGCCCGGGGACGCAGTATTTT.

The V and J genes are TRBV13 and TRBJ1-1, with 11 bases fitting TRBD1. This CDR3 is built from 15 residues. The germline V gene has CDR1 PRHDT and CDR2 FYEKMQ (reference sequence). Trimming cost V 5 bases and J 4 bases; bases outside gene matches: 6. The CDR3 here is CASSKGQGVFTEAFF. As DNA, the CDR3 is TGTGCCAGCAGCAAGGGACAGGGGGTATTCACTGAAGCTTTCTTT.

This rearrangement joins TRBV19 to TRBJ1-4; 10 bases are a match to TRBD1. V lost 3 bases, J lost 8 bases, and 6 bases stayed unmatched. The CDR3 runs 15 residues. Germline CDR1 and CDR2: LNHDA and SQIVND (reference sequence). Here the CDR3 reads CASSMVGTGDEKLFF. The CDR3 region has the DNA TGTGCCAGTAGTATGGTAGGGACAGGGGACGAAAAACTGTTTTTT.

The chain is built from TRBV7-2 and TRBJ2-2; D gene unclear. V lost 3 bases and J lost 6, with 8 bases in between. The CDR3 extends over 13 amino acids. Germline CDR1 is SGHTA and CDR2 is FQGNSA. CDR3 in amino acids: CASSFLSSGELFF. The CDR3 bases are TGTGCCAGCAGCTTTTTGTCCTCCGGGGAGCTGTTTTTT.

V gene TRBV5-4 combines with J gene TRBJ2-1; D possibly uses TRBD1 or TRBD2 (6 bases each). Germline CDR1 and CDR2: SGHNT and YYREEE (reference sequence). V gave up 3 bases and J gave up 7 bases, with 17 bases separating them. This CDR3 has 15 residues. CDR3 DNA sequence: TGTGCCAGCAGCTCCCAGGGGCAGGCGGGGAATGAGCAGTTCTTC. Its translation: CASSSQGQAGNEQFF.

V and J are TRBV7-2 and TRBJ1-1; TRBD1 might be the D (5 bases). The CDR3 spans 15 residues. Germline V gene lookup returns CDR1 SGHTA and CDR2 FQGNSA. V lost 5 bases to trimming and J lost 0 bases, with 13 bases between them. The CDR3 here is CASSRSTALNTEAFF. The CDR3 DNA sequence: TGTGCCAGCAGCCGATCGACAGCCTTGAACACTGAAGCTTTCTTT.

The V and J genes are TRBV7-2 and TRBJ2-7; no definite D call. Deletions cut 1 base from V and 6 bases from J, with 7 bases between. The V gene's germline CDR1 is SGHTA and CDR2 FQGNSA. The CDR3 is made up of 12 amino acids. CDR3 in DNA: TGTGCCAGCAGCTTAGTCATCGGCGAGCAGTACTTC. Its translation is CASSLVIGEQYF.

The chain employs TRBV12-5 and TRBJ1-5; 7 bases are shared with TRBD1. CDR1 is LGHNT and CDR2 is FRNRAP in the germline V gene. The CDR3 runs to 17 residues. After removal of 1 base from V and 3 bases from J, the junction contained 9 bases not matched to a gene. The CDR3 DNA is TGTGCTAGTGGTTTGGACCAGACAGGGATCAACAATCAGCCCCAGCATTTT. It codes for CASGLDQTGINNQPQHF.

This sequence joins TRBV30 and TRBJ2-7; maybe TRBD1 (6 bases). Trimming shortened V by 0 bases and J by 2 bases, and 11 bases separated the two germline ends. Looked up from germline, CDR1 is GTSNPN and CDR2 is SVGIG (reference sequence). The length of the CDR3 is 14 residues. The CDR3 reads CAWSVGGVTYEQYF. In DNA form, the CDR3 reads TGTGCCTGGAGTGTAGGGGGAGTTACCTACGAGCAGTACTTC.

V and J are TRBV30 and TRBJ2-1, with a possible D match to TRBD2 (6 bases). Looked up from germline, CDR1 is GTSNPN and CDR2 is SVGIG (reference sequence). There are 10 residues in the CDR3. V dropped 7 bases and J dropped 8 bases, with 9 bases sitting between them. CDR3 nucleotides: TGTGCCTACGCGGGGCATGAGCAGTTCTTC. Protein: CAYAGHEQFF. Full variable domain (remainder filled in from reference TRBV30 and TRBJ2-1): SQTIHQWPATLVQPVGSPLSLECTVEGTSNPNLYWYRQAAGRGLQLLFYSVGIGQISSEVPQNLSASRPQDRQFILSSKKLLLSDSGFYLCAYAGHEQFFGPGTRLTVL.

The chain uses TRBV5-4 and TRBJ2-5; D might be TRBD2 (6 bases). The length of the CDR3 is 17 residues. V lost 4 bases to trimming and J lost 1 base, with 20 bases between them. Germline CDR1 and CDR2: SGHNT and YYREEE (reference sequence). CDR3 residues: CASSPLPSEYTQETQYF. CDR3 DNA: TGTGCCAGCAGCCCTCTCCCTAGCGAATACACCCAAGAGACCCAGTACTTC.

The CDR3 sequence is CATSRDRGGRVYEQYF. For the CDR3, the DNA is TGTGCCACCAGCAGAGATCGCGGAGGCCGGGTCTACGAGCAGTACTTC. J is TRBJ2-7 and V is TRBV15, with D tentatively TRBD2 (5 bases). V lost 0 bases, J lost 3 bases, and 15 bases lay in between. The CDR3 runs 16 residues. Germline assignment: CDR1 LNHNV and CDR2 YYDKDF (reference sequence).

This clone was recorded only once. This chain joins TRBV9 and TRBJ2-1; 9 bases are shared with TRBD1. Trimming took 0 bases from V and 9 from J; bases not matched to a gene: 7. The CDR3 runs 15 residues. Germline CDR1 reads SGDLS; CDR2 reads YYNGEE. For the CDR3, the DNA is TGTGCCAGCAGCGTAGAGGGGGACAGGGTAAGTGAGCAGTTCTTC. Its protein product is CASSVEGDRVSEQFF.

V gene TRBV9 combines with J gene TRBJ2-5, with TRBD2 identical over 9 bases. The CDR3 length is 15 residues. The V and J ends lost 0 bases and 5 bases, in that order; junction bases with no gene match: 5. The germline V gene has CDR1 SGDLS and CDR2 YYNGEE. DNA for the CDR3: TGTGCCAGCAGCGTAGATAGCGGGAGAGGGGAGACCCAGTACTTC. This sequence encodes CASSVDSGRGETQYF.

This clone was found once. V and J are TRBV5-1 and TRBJ2-7, with D perhaps TRBD2 (5 bases). This CDR3 region has 15 residues. Trimming took 4 bases from V and 1 from J, leaving 15 bases between them. Germline V gives CDR1 SGHRS, CDR2 YFSETQ. The CDR3 is CASSHGLGVSYEQYF. CDR3 DNA: TGCGCCAGCAGCCACGGACTCGGGGTATCCTACGAGCAGTACTTC.

The chain joins TRBV2 to TRBJ2-7; 8 nucleotides agree with TRBD1. Germline V CDR1 and CDR2: SNHLY, FYNNEI. Trimming at V came to 4 bases and at J to 4 bases, leaving 9 bases not matched to a gene. This CDR3 spans 15 amino acids. In DNA form, the CDR3 reads TGTGCCAGCAGTGGGATGGGACAGGCGTCTTACGAGCAGTACTTC. Translating gives CASSGMGQASYEQYF.

The genes are TRBV19 and TRBJ2-7; 9 nucleotides align to TRBD2. Germline CDR1 LNHDA, CDR2 SQIVND (reference sequence). The CDR3 consists of 14 residues. The V and J ends lost 3 bases and 6 bases, in that order; junction bases with no gene match: 6. The CDR3 nucleotides are TGTGCCAGTAGTATTGCCTCTAGCGGGACCGAGCAGTACTTC. This translates into CASSIASSGTEQYF.

This clone was observed a handful of times. V and J are TRBV7-3 and TRBJ2-3; 9 nucleotides agree with TRBD2. The V gene's germline CDR1 is SGHTA and CDR2 FQGTGA. This CDR3 has 16 amino acids. With 5 bases clipped from V and 3 bases from J, the junction kept 9 bases outside the gene matches. The CDR3 region has the DNA TGTGCCAGCAGCCGCTCTGGGACTAGCAGGACAGATACGCAGTATTTT. Its protein product is CASSRSGTSRTDTQYF.